This entry lists 15 T cell receptor beta chains sequenced from one sample in a study of blood T cell repertoires in COVID-19. Data came from immunoSEQ multiplex PCR; TCRdb stores just in-frame clones and leaves some out. The sample shows under 300,000 clones, about 90% of them seen only once. Specimen: peripheral blood. The receptors come from a woman aged 40 to 50 with acute or convalescent COVID-19.

This chain uses TRBV14 with TRBJ1-2; D perhaps matches TRBD1 (6 bases). V lost 6 bases and J lost 3, with 14 bases in between. The CDR3 loop spans 14 amino acids. The V gene's germline CDR1 is SGHDN and CDR2 FVKESK. This chain's CDR3 is CASSRRDIHYGYTF. For the CDR3, the DNA is TGTGCCAGCAGTCGCCGGGACATCCACTATGGCTACACCTTC.

V usage is TRBV19 and J usage is TRBJ1-5; D is unresolved. This CDR3 contains 13 residues. The V gene's germline CDR1 is LNHDA and CDR2 SQIVND (reference sequence). Trimming shortened V by 7 bases and J by 3 bases, and 10 bases separated the two germline ends. This CDR3 is CASKNSFNQPQHF. The CDR3 DNA sequence: TGTGCCAGTAAAAACAGCTTCAATCAGCCCCAGCATTTT.

The V call is TRBV5-1, the J call TRBJ1-1, with a tentative D call TRBD1 (5 bases). The germline V gene has CDR1 SGHRS and CDR2 YFSETQ. Trimming took off 1 base at V and 1 base at J, with 11 bases between the two ends. The CDR3 is made up of 15 amino acids. CDR3 amino acids: CASSLMGRENTEAFF. CDR3 nucleotides: TGCGCCAGCAGCTTGATGGGCAGGGAGAACACTGAAGCTTTCTTT.

This clone has a single count. The gene calls are TRBV11-2 and TRBJ1-2; D is unresolved. V lost 1 base, J lost 8 bases, and 11 bases lay in between. Germline CDR1 is SGHAT and CDR2 is FQNNGV. The CDR3 is 13 amino acids. Here the CDR3 reads CASSLAGGAGYTF. The CDR3 bases are TGTGCCAGCAGCTTAGCTGGTGGAGCGGGCTACACCTTC. Using reference TRBV11-2 and TRBJ1-2 for the parts outside the CDR3, the full variable domain is EAGVAQSPRYKIIEKRQSVAFWCNPISGHATLYWYQQILGQGPKLLIQFQNNGVVDDSQLPKDRFSAERLKGVDSTLKIQPAKLEDSAVYLCASSLAGGAGYTFGSGTRLTVV.

This chain joins TRBV4-1 and TRBJ2-7; the D gene is possibly TRBD2 (6 bases). V was trimmed by 4 bases and J by 4 bases, leaving 17 bases between them. CDR1 is MGHRA and CDR2 is YSYEKL in the germline V gene. The CDR3 runs to 15 residues. The CDR3 reads CASSLTGTGDYEQYV. As DNA, the CDR3 is TGCGCCAGCAGCCTGACCGGGACGGGAGATTACGAGCAGTACGTC.

The CDR3 DNA sequence: TGTGCCAGCAGCTTATCGGAGGGGAACACTGAAGCTTTCTTT. Its translation is CASSLSEGNTEAFF. V is TRBV7-6 and J is TRBJ1-1, with D hard to call. Germline-derived CDR1 and CDR2 are SGHVS and FNYEAQ. CDR3 length equals 14 residues. The germline V and J ends were trimmed by 2 bases and 1 base, with 8 bases remaining between them.

V and J are TRBV10-2 and TRBJ2-2; no clear D gene. V lost 9 bases to trimming and J lost 0 bases, with 11 bases between them. Germline CDR1 reads WSHSY; CDR2 reads SAAADI. This CDR3 region has 14 residues. CDR3 sequence: CASLARTNTGELFF. The CDR3 nucleotides read TGCGCCAGTCTTGCCAGGACGAACACCGGGGAGCTGTTTTTT.

The chain recombines TRBV9 with TRBJ1-1, with D unresolved. CDR3 length equals 12 residues. Trimming cost V 3 bases and J 5 bases, with 8 bases left between them. CDR1 is SGDLS and CDR2 is YYNGEE in the germline V gene. The CDR3 reads CASSAPRTEAFF. CDR3 bases: TGTGCCAGCAGCGCCCCGAGGACTGAAGCTTTCTTT.

The DNA of the CDR3 is TGTGCCAGCAGTTTATGGGGGAGGGGAGGAGAGACCCAGTACTTC. This codes for CASSLWGRGGETQYF. This rearrangement joins TRBV27 to TRBJ2-5; TRBD2 aligns across 7 bases. The CDR3 has 15 amino acids. Trimming removed 1 base from V and 4 bases from J; junction bases left unmatched: 6. Per germline, CDR1 MNHEY and CDR2 SMNVEV (reference sequence).

The rearrangement joins TRBV10-2 to TRBJ1-4, with 7 nucleotides matching TRBD1. The germline V gene has CDR1 WSHSY and CDR2 SAAADI. V was clipped by 5 bases and J by 10 bases; unmatched bases: 16. The CDR3 extends over 16 amino acids. This CDR3 reads CASSPLSTGKVRKLFF. The CDR3 nucleotides read TGCGCCAGCAGTCCCCTGTCGACAGGGAAGGTGAGAAAACTGTTTTTT.

The V gene is TRBV27, the J gene TRBJ1-1; TRBD1 is a possible D gene (6 bases). This CDR3 spans 14 amino acids. V was shortened by 3 bases and J by 1 base, with 9 bases between the two germline ends. Germline V CDR1 and CDR2: MNHEY, SMNVEV (reference sequence). CDR3 sequence reads: CASSFGTPNTEAFF. CDR3 sequence (DNA): TGTGCCAGCAGTTTCGGGACACCGAACACTGAAGCTTTCTTT.

This clone was found once. The chain carries TRBV18 and TRBJ1-1; no clear D gene. Trimming left V 3 bases short and J 3 bases short, with 14 bases between. CDR1 KGHSH and CDR2 LQKENI come from the germline V gene. CDR3 size: 15 residues. CDR3 nucleotides: TGTGCCAGCTCACCCCGCGAGGGCCCACACACTGAAGCTTTCTTT. Translation: CASSPREGPHTEAFF.

V is TRBV5-1 and J is TRBJ2-2; 7 nucleotides align to TRBD2. The germline CDR1 and CDR2 sequences are SGHRS and YFSETQ. V lost 5 bases and J lost 0; bases outside the gene matches: 4. The CDR3 is 15 amino acids. The CDR3 protein is CASSSGTTNTGELFF. CDR3 nucleotides: TGCGCCAGCAGTTCCGGGACTACGAACACCGGGGAGCTGTTTTTT.

V usage is TRBV7-6 and J usage is TRBJ1-3; possibly TRBD1 for D (5 bases). The V gene lost 2 bases and the J gene lost 2 bases, with 13 bases spanning the gap. The germline V gene encodes CDR1 SGHVS and CDR2 FNYEAQ. This CDR3 is built from 16 residues. CDR3 in amino acids: CASSLQGQIAGNTIYF. CDR3 in DNA: TGTGCCAGCAGCTTACAGGGCCAGATCGCTGGAAACACCATATATTTT. Combining the CDR3 with reference TRBV7-6 and TRBJ1-3 gives the whole variable domain GAGVSQSPRYKVTKRGQDVALRCDPISGHVSLYWYRQALGQGPEFLTYFNYEAQQDKSGLPNDRFSAERPEGSISTLTIQRTEQRDSAMYRCASSLQGQIAGNTIYFGEGSWLTVV.

The gene calls are TRBV9 and TRBJ1-5; TRBD1 is a possible D gene (6 bases). V lost 6 bases and J lost 0, with 10 bases in between. Germline V gene lookup returns CDR1 SGDLS and CDR2 YYNGEE. The CDR3 runs to 14 residues. The CDR3 nucleotides read TGTGCCAGCACCAGGGGCCATAGCAATCAGCCCCAGCATTTT. It encodes CASTRGHSNQPQHF.